This TCR beta chain emerged from a study of cytomegalovirus exposure and HLA in healthy donors (dated by TCRdb to about 2017). A note on the overall study: In an earlier analysis of 587 of the donors, around 290 Gb of sequence data and about 110 million unique TCR beta sequences from about 179 million T cells were reported. Donor age, sex, ethnicity and CMV serostatus were compiled together with the repertoire data. On average, approximately 250,000 unique TCR beta nucleotide sequences were sequenced per donor among roughly 430 genotyped donors of the cohort, with roughly 18% of those sequences being non-productive. Of the roughly 400 genotyped donors, approximately 80% were placed in the genetic ancestry cluster associated with self-reported Caucasian donors. HLA typing included class I and class II loci at four-digit resolution. A later analysis re-examined previously published TCR beta repertoires from more than 650 donors and added high-resolution HLA genotyping to investigate patterns of TCR occurrence. A separate validation cohort of about 110 different subjects was used in addition to the 666-subject first cohort. Every discovery cohort repertoire had been produced on one sequencing platform. Rather than using new phenotypic data, the later analysis identified candidate immune exposures from TCR beta sequences and from how often those sequences occurred across donors. In a later genetic analysis, genome-wide SNP genotypes for about three fifths of the 666 donors were used, and that subset was treated as a discovery cohort. High-throughput TCR immunosequencing, statistical association of individual TCRs with disease status, and machine learning were combined to predict cytomegalovirus infection status. The study aimed to test whether cataloging public T cell receptors could reveal signatures of past pathogen exposure. To decide whether each TCR beta V gene segment behaved as functional or pseudogenic, an earlier analysis of approximately 590 of the donors relied on high-throughput TCR beta sequencing. Using immunosequencing, the study profiled T cell repertoires from roughly 650 subjects and related those repertoires to cytomegalovirus serostatus. Approximately 300 gigabases of sequencing data and approximately 91 million unique TCR sequences made up an early release that covered nearly 650 HLA-typed donors. About five DR-DQ haplotypes were treated as single units for association and clustering because of strong linkage in the cohort. Typing coverage differed by locus: A, B, C, DRB1 and DQB1 were typed in roughly 620-630 donors, DQA1 in 500 to 550, DPA1 in 600 to 610, and DPB1 in roughly 470. Paper-wide results and their limitations: Several of the top co-occurrence clusters appeared to be linked to parvovirus B19, influenza, CMV and Epstein-Barr virus, according to a later analysis. Linkage disequilibrium might explain the correlated functional status among segregating V segments, but an unknown experimental factor could not be excluded. A group of highly shared sequence variants was considered likely to be a technical artifact of the sequencing pipeline. A later genetic analysis associated a missense DCLRE1C variant with V-gene and J-gene trimming of TCR beta chains, and an independent cohort replicated the association. In a later genetic analysis, fewer N-insertions in productive TCRs were reported among donors in an Asian-associated ancestry cluster than the 666-donor mean. The 87-base-pair reads could not distinguish some IMGT-functional V segments, including TRBV6-2 and TRBV6-3, so those segments were excluded. For the cohort, immune exposure information was limited to CMV serostatus. A later analysis found that TCR association rates varied across HLA loci, with DRB1 alleles showing the most associated TCRs and HLA-C alleles the fewest. The study gave a list of 150 to 200 TCR beta chains associated with cytomegalovirus. The authors suggested that the approach could potentially be extended to other disease states and immunological phenotypes. Across donors, most TCR sequences were observed very rarely, whereas some public TCRs were present in many individuals. Because counts were too low, roughly 17 rarely observed V segments, including chromosome 9 orphons, were left out of the earlier analysis of roughly 600 of the donors. Assigning TCR associations to individual alleles was difficult when HLA alleles, especially DR and DQ, strongly co-occurred. In both the original and validation cohorts, the classifier was reported to diagnose cytomegalovirus status with high specificity and sensitivity. Broadly in line with IMGT annotations, most TCR beta V segments showed up in productive rearrangements about 87% or about 30% of the time in an earlier analysis of under 700 of the donors. In a later analysis, HLA-associated TCR beta chains were found to be more clonally expanded and to have lower generation probabilities than equally common non-associated chains. Sequencing depth was assumed to be roughly uniform across donors in the presence/absence analyses, though that assumption may not hold. A later analysis found that most CMV-associated TCR beta chains appeared HLA-restricted, with HLA associations seemingly driven largely by CMV exposure. A further reported finding was that TCR beta sequences accurately predicted the HLA-A and HLA-B alleles for most subjects in the first cohort. A few of the identified cytomegalovirus-associated TCR beta chains were confirmed in vitro to be specific for cytomegalovirus antigens. At a false discovery rate of 0.05, a later analysis linked 15,000 to 20,000 TCR beta sequences to specific HLA alleles. HLA typing was unavailable for some donors at each locus, so association tests used only the typed subset. In this cohort, only TCR beta chains were sequenced, and detectable features were limited by the absence of alpha or paired-chain data.

The cohort comprised around 700 healthy bone marrow donors. At the time of sampling, every cohort member was nominally healthy, though immune exposures that went unrecorded were likely present. Of the 666 cohort members, almost 300 had positive CMV serostatus and roughly 350 had negative CMV serostatus, and CMV serostatus was not recorded for the donor. Every donor gave a peripheral blood sample, and the peripheral blood mononuclear cells from that sample were used for TCR beta sequencing. Genomic DNA extraction from the blood cell samples was performed with the Qiagen DNeasy Blood Extraction Kit. Receptor libraries were prepared by the immunoSEQ multiplex PCR assay. For the multiplex PCR, a mixture combining 60 forward primers for TCR Vbeta segments and 13 reverse primers for TCR Jbeta segments was used. The CDR3 region of rearranged TCR beta genes was amplified from genomic DNA by a multiplex PCR assay. On the Illumina HiSeq System, the amplified TCR beta libraries were sequenced as 87-base-pair reads. In the source study's methods: Across the 500 to 700 repertoires, a later analysis counted roughly 77 million unique TCR beta chains, around 10 million of which were shared by at least two donors. Raw reads were error-corrected and collapsed into unique sequences with a nearest-neighbor algorithm that merged closely related sequences to remove PCR and sequencing errors. CDR3 sequences were aligned to IMGT reference sequences to assign V, D and J gene segments. For a sequence to be retained, a match of at least six nucleotides was required to both a V gene segment and a J gene segment. A rearrangement counted as productive if the CDR3 had no stop codons and remained in frame with V and J, and every other rearrangement counted as non-productive. Following IMGT convention, CDR3 was defined as the stretch from the second conserved V-encoded cysteine to the conserved J-encoded phenylalanine. Sequences without an unambiguous match to a single V gene segment were excluded from the earlier analysis of 587 of the donors. In an earlier analysis of more than 500 of the donors, a V segment was called functional when productive rearrangements were above 56.7%, and segregating when the standard deviation between donors exceeded 5%. A statistical classification framework was developed to diagnose cytomegalovirus status using the catalog of TCR beta chain sequences. A later analysis assigned V and J genes by comparing TCR nucleotide sequences with IMGT/GENE-DB human TR gene sequences. Using the TCRdist pipeline, a later analysis assigned CDR3 sequences along with most-parsimonious VDJ recombination scenarios. In a later analysis, each TCR beta chain was defined by its CDR3 amino acid sequence together with its V-gene family, and reads without a unique V-gene family were excluded. In a later analysis, fewer than 650 highly shared, low-generation-probability nucleotide sequences were removed to address suspected cross-contamination and a sequencing artifact. In a later analysis, a clonal expansion index was calculated for each public chain from normalized within-repertoire ranks of inferred template counts. In a later analysis, generation probabilities were computed with a VDJ recombination model fitted to out-of-frame rearrangements, and the resulting probabilities were checked against IGoR. A later analysis scored TCR-TCR, TCR-HLA and TCR-CMV co-occurrence with hypergeometric tests, applying a repertoire-size bias correction to TCR pairs. To estimate false discovery rates, a later analysis permuted the HLA or CMV assignments 20 times. In a later analysis, co-occurring TCRs were grouped with DBSCAN, and TCRdist sequence similarity was added when clustering was performed within HLA-allele-positive subsets. Co-occurrence clustering excluded repertoires with fewer than 30,000 or more than 120,000 public chains, plus five with anomalous nucleotide sharing. The clones in this table, taken by TCRdb from immuneACCESS, are in-frame only. Not every clone is retained; where verified, under half of the shortfall comes from an unresolved V gene, and the cause of the rest is unknown. The DNA was the basis for D and trimming; V, J and clone size are from that table. The sample has just under 95,000 clones on record, roughly 80% of them singletons. The biggest ten clones account for about a tenth of the sample.

CDR1 and CDR2 are read off the germline V gene as SGHTA and FQGTGA. Including the terminal cysteine and phenylalanine, the CDR3 comprises 14 residues. Just the 42-base CDR3 DNA is kept, in frame starting at base 1. The germline V end is reduced by 7 bases and the J end by 3 bases; junction bases left unmatched: 4. Points on this clone: Its cognate antigen has yet to be identified. No base-level quality is on record; no much larger clone is a single base apart.

This receptor was obtained from a human donor in good health. The sample comprised PBMCs. In this chain, TRBV7-3 is recombined with TRBJ2-2, with 8 bases matching TRBD2. The DNA is as follows: TGTGCCAGCACCTTGACTAGCGACACCGGGGAGCTGTTTTTT. Its translation reads: CASTLTSDTGELFF.